The clone carrying this TCR beta chain has a count of ten or more. Its matching antigen is unknown. In each sample, at least 6 million PBMCs were isolated. These data come from a study of blood T cells in healthy people across ages. CDR3 length equals 16 residues. The germline gives CDR1 SGHRS, CDR2 YFSETQ. V was clipped by 0 bases and J by 0 bases, with 10 bases between them. Primers used in a second PCR of roughly 6 to 11 cycles were a sample-barcoded 5' primer and a J-beta primer mix. A template-switch adaptor with 12 random nucleotides tagged each cDNA molecule. Each CDR3 protein is one row after TCRdb ran MiXCR on the 5' RACE reads. There are about 620,000 distinct CDR3 sequences in the sample; about 51% occur only once, and approximately 15% lies in the top ten. The study, taken as a whole, reports: TCR beta diversity, measured per million T cells, fell in a roughly linear way with age.

The source of this sequence is an elderly woman in good health. This sequence joins TRBV5-1 and TRBJ2-1; possible D gene TRBD2, 6 bases. The material sequenced was blood. CDR3 sequence reads: CASSLAFGSSYNEQFF. CDR3 DNA sequence: TGCGCCAGCAGCTTGGCCTTCGGGAGCTCCTACAATGAGCAGTTCTTC.